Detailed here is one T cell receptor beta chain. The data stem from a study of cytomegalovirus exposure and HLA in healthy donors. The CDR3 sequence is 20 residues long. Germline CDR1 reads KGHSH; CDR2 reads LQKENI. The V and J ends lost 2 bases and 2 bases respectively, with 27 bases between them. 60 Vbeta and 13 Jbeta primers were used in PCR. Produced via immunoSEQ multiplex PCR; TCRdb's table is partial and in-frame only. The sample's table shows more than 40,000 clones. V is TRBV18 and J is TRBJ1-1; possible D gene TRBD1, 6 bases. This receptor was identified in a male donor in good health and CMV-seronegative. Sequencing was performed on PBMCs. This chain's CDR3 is CASSPVRQVGGERLNTEAFF. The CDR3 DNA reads TGTGCCAGCTCACCAGTGAGACAGGTCGGGGGGGAGAGGCTCAACACTGAAGCTTTCTTT.